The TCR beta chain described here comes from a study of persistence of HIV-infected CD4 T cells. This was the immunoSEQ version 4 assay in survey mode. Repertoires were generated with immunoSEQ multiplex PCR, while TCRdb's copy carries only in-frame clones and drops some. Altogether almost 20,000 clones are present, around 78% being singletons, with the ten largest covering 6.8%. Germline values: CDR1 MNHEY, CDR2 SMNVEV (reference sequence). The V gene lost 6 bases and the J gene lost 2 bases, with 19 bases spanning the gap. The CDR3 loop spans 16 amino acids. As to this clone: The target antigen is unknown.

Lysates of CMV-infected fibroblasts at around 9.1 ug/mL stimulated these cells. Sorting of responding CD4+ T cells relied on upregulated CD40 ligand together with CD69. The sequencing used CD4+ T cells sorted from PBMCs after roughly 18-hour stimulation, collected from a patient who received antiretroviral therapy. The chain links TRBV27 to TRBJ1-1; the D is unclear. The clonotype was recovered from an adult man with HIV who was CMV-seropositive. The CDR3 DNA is TGTGCCAGCAGCTCGCTAGCCAGGCTATCAAACACTGAAGCTTTCTTT. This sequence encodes CASSSLARLSNTEAFF.